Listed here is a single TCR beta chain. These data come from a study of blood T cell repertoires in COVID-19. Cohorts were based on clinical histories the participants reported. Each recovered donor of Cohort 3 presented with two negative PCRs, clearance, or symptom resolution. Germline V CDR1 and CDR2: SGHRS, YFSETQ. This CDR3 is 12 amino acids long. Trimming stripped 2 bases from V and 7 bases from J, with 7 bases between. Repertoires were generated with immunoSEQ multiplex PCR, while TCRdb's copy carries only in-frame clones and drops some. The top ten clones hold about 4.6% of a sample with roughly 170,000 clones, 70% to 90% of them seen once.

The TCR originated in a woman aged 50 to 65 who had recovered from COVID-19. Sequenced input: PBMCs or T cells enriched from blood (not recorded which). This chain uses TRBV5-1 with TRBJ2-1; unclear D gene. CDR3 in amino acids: CASSFERNEQFF. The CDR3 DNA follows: TGCGCCAGCAGCTTCGAGAGGAATGAGCAGTTCTTC.